These 10 T cell receptor beta chains came from one sample sequenced in a study of breast tumors, draining lymph nodes, adjacent tissues. Breast cancer patients provided tissue from their axillary draining lymph nodes. MiXCR was run by TCRdb on the multiplex PCR reads, yielding one entry per CDR3 protein. The sample carries about 100,000 distinct CDR3 sequences, 21% recorded once. The sample consisted of axillary lymph node tissue. Receptors originate from a female donor with breast cancer. Some clones in this sample may be carry-over from other donors' samples.

The chain is built from TRBV18 and TRBJ2-1; D possibly uses TRBD1 or TRBD2 (5 bases each). Germline V gene lookup returns CDR1 KGHSH and CDR2 LQKENI. V shed 0 bases and J shed 1 base, with 16 bases lying between them. CDR3 length: 18 residues. CDR3 coding DNA: TGTGCCAGCTCACCACCGGTAGGCAGGGACGGTTCCTACAATGAGCAGTTCTTC. Translated: CASSPPVGRDGSYNEQFF.

The CDR3 DNA is TGTGCCAGCAGCTTAGCGTCGGCAGGGCCCTATGGCTACACCTTC. This translates into CASSLASAGPYGYTF. The chain uses TRBV7-2 and TRBJ1-2, with D perhaps TRBD1 (5 bases). V was shortened by 0 bases and J by 4 bases, with 12 bases between the two germline ends. The CDR3 length is 15 residues. Germline CDR1 reads SGHTA; CDR2 reads FQGNSA.

The table lists this clonotype with many counts. V is TRBV6-1 and J is TRBJ2-7; D is perhaps TRBD2 (5 bases). The CDR3 extends over 15 amino acids. With 0 bases removed from V and 0 bases from J, the gap between germline ends came to 9 bases. CDR1 and CDR2 (germline): MNHNS, SASEGT. CDR3 DNA: TGTGCCAGCAGTGAAGCCAGCAGCGGCTCCTACGAGCAGTACTTC. Amino acids: CASSEASSGSYEQYF.

J is TRBJ2-6 and V is TRBV30, with D unclear. Germline V gene data show CDR1 as GTSNPN and CDR2 as SVGIG (reference sequence). The CDR3 runs 12 residues. Trimming left V 7 bases short and J 1 base short, with 5 bases between. Here the CDR3 reads CASRSGANVLTF. For the CDR3, the DNA is TGTGCCTCAAGGTCTGGGGCCAACGTCCTGACTTTC.

This clonotype was seen at least ten times. The chain recombines TRBV30 with TRBJ1-2; 7 nucleotides agree with TRBD1. The CDR3 has 12 residues. Germline values: CDR1 GTSNPN, CDR2 SVGIG (reference sequence). Losses at the gene ends were 3 bases for V and 3 bases for J; bases not matched to a gene: 1. This CDR3 is CAWSGTDYGYTF. The CDR3 region has the DNA TGTGCCTGGAGCGGGACAGACTATGGCTACACCTTC.

There are many counts of this clonotype. This chain uses TRBV20-1 with TRBJ2-3; D gene unclear. Germline-derived CDR1 and CDR2 are DFQATT and SNEGSKA (reference sequence). The germline V and J ends were trimmed by 5 bases and 4 bases, with 16 bases remaining between them. This CDR3 has 14 residues. The CDR3 sequence: CSASPPTRADTQYF. As DNA, the CDR3 is TGCAGTGCTTCGCCCCCCACTCGGGCAGATACGCAGTATTTT.

The CDR3 sequence: CASSYSRFPNTGELKSSYEQYF. CDR3 bases: TGTGCCAGCAGTTACTCGAGATTTCCGAACACCGGGGAGCTGAAAAGCTCCTACGAGCAGTACTTC. The chain carries TRBV6-5 and TRBJ2-7; D may be TRBD2 (5 bases). The CDR3 length is 22 residues. V lost 0 bases, J lost 0 bases, and 30 bases lay in between. Germline V gives CDR1 MNHEY, CDR2 SVGAGI.

The table lists this clonotype with many counts. J is TRBJ1-6 and V is TRBV13; 8 positions agree with TRBD1. The CDR3 loop spans 15 amino acids. CDR1 PRHDT and CDR2 FYEKMQ come from the germline V gene (reference sequence). The V segment lost 0 bases and the J segment 7 bases; nucleotides outside the gene matches: 2. The CDR3 bases are TGTGCCAGCAGCTTAGGACAGGGGGGAAATTCACCCCTCCACTTT. The encoded protein is CASSLGQGGNSPLHF. The whole variable domain, filled in from reference TRBV13 and TRBJ1-6, reads AAGVIQSPRHLIKEKRETATLKCYPIPRHDTVYWYQQGPGQDPQFLISFYEKMQSDKGSIPDRFSAQQFSDYHSELNMSSLELGDSALYFCASSLGQGGNSPLHFGNGTRLTVT.

This clonotype was observed at least ten times. The chain employs TRBV7-2 and TRBJ1-5; TRBD1 aligns across 12 bases. CDR1 is SGHTA and CDR2 is FQGNSA in the germline V gene. V gave up 1 base and J gave up 0 bases; unmatched junction bases: 7. The CDR3 consists of 19 residues. The CDR3 sequence: CASSLGGTGGYYSNQPQHF. DNA of the CDR3: TGTGCCAGCAGCTTAGGTGGGACAGGGGGCTATTATAGCAATCAGCCCCAGCATTTT.

This clonotype was seen at least ten times. V is TRBV30 and J is TRBJ2-1; maybe TRBD2 (6 bases). Trimming took off 5 bases at V and 7 bases at J, with 6 bases between the two ends. Germline CDR1 reads GTSNPN; CDR2 reads SVGIG (reference sequence). This CDR3 spans 10 amino acids. The CDR3 loop is CAWGGNEQFF. The CDR3 region has the DNA TGTGCCTGGGGGGGGAATGAGCAGTTCTTC.